The 3 T cell receptor beta chains in this list originate from one sample, sequenced in a study of CD8 T cells in Susac syndrome. Random hexamers were used to reverse transcribe an amount of about 0.45 to 1 ug RNA. TCRdb fed the immunoSEQ multiplex PCR reads into MiXCR, producing one record per CDR3 protein. The table has hundreds of thousands of distinct CDR3 sequences, about 85% seen once. The sample was CD8+ T cells from PBMCs. Receptor source: a human donor with multiple sclerosis.

The CDR3 nucleotides read TGTGCCACTGTACAGGGATTAGGCTACACCTTC. This gives the protein CATVQGLGYTF. V is TRBV6-5 and J is TRBJ1-2; D may be TRBD1 (6 bases). Germline-derived CDR1 and CDR2 are MNHEY and SVGAGI. The CDR3 length is 11 residues. V lost 10 bases and J lost 8, with 14 bases in between.

The rearrangement joins TRBV2 to TRBJ2-1, with a tentative D call TRBD2 (6 bases). Trimming cost V 4 bases and J 3 bases, with 16 bases left between them. CDR3 length: 16 amino acids. Germline CDR1 is SNHLY and CDR2 is FYNNEI. In DNA, the CDR3 is TGTGCCAGCAGTGCCCTACAAGCGGGCCTCTACAATGAGCAGTTCTTC. It is translated as CASSALQAGLYNEQFF.

This chain uses TRBV19 with TRBJ2-1; 11 positions match TRBD2. This CDR3 has 16 amino acids. V trimming: 7 bases; J trimming: 4 bases; junction bases outside the gene matches: 9. CDR1 is LNHDA and CDR2 is SQIVND in the germline V gene (reference sequence). CDR3 protein: CASTVAGGPRYNEQFF. The CDR3 nucleotides are TGTGCCAGTACCGTAGCGGGAGGGCCGAGGTACAATGAGCAGTTCTTC.